A single T cell receptor beta chain is shown here with its context. The CDR3 loop spans 13 amino acids. Germline values: CDR1 SGHNT, CDR2 YYREEE (reference sequence). The V end lost 6 bases, the J end lost 5 bases, and 14 bases lay between the germline ends. The sample originates from a study of technical replicates of blood from a handful of donors. The method was immunoSEQ multiplex PCR; TCRdb's version includes in-frame clones alone and lacks a portion of them. Of 55,000 to 65,000 clones in the sample, 93% were seen once. The receptor was isolated from a human donor in good health. Some clones in this sample may be carry-over from other donors' samples. The chain employs TRBV5-4 and TRBJ1-2; D is undetermined. The sample consisted of PBMCs. The CDR3 protein is CASTTGFGYGYTF. CDR3 DNA: TGTGCCAGCACCACCGGGTTTGGGTATGGCTACACCTTC.